One sample yielded the 18 T cell receptor beta chains listed below, sequenced in a study of T cells in tuberculosis. Assay used: immunoSEQ multiplex PCR; TCRdb lists only in-frame clones, some missing. The table shows 40,000 to 50,000 clones, with roughly 96% occurring only once. Sample: PBMCs. The receptors here all came from a donor aged 5-35 years with latent tuberculosis or without tuberculosis infection.

This chain connects TRBV7-9 to TRBJ2-3; a weak D match, TRBD1 (6 bases). The V gene lost 1 base and the J gene lost 2 bases, with 13 bases spanning the gap. This CDR3 comprises 16 residues. The V gene's germline CDR1 is SEHNR and CDR2 FQNEAQ (reference sequence). CDR3: CASSLVGRGYTDTQYF. In nucleotides, the CDR3 is TGTGCCAGCAGCTTAGTTGGCAGGGGATACACAGATACGCAGTATTTT.

This clone was seen only once. The chain combines TRBV5-1 with TRBJ1-1; D is possibly TRBD1 (5 bases). The CDR3 has 16 residues. Germline CDR1 SGHRS, CDR2 YFSETQ. Trimming took 5 bases from V and 4 from J, leaving 21 bases between them. The CDR3 sequence: CASSSGGLGKSTEAFF. The CDR3 nucleotides are TGCGCCAGCAGTTCTGGGGGACTCGGAAAGAGCACTGAAGCTTTCTTT.

The CDR3 spells CASRTGAETGELFF. The CDR3 region has the DNA TGTGCCAGCCGAACTGGGGCAGAGACCGGGGAGCTGTTTTTT. The chain joins TRBV6-6 to TRBJ2-2; the D gene is possibly TRBD1 (5 bases). The CDR3 is 14 amino acids. The V gene lost 8 bases and the J gene lost 5 bases, with 15 bases spanning the gap. Germline V CDR1 and CDR2: MNHNY, SVGAGI (reference sequence).

This rearrangement joins TRBV5-1 to TRBJ2-1; a weak D match, TRBD2 (6 bases). Germline loops: CDR1 SGHRS, CDR2 YFSETQ. Trimming took off 2 bases at V and 5 bases at J, with 11 bases between the two ends. The CDR3 length is 14 residues. CDR3: CASSFGGLDNEQFF. The CDR3 coding sequence is TGCGCCAGCAGCTTCGGGGGTTTAGACAATGAGCAGTTCTTC.

The rearrangement links TRBV27 to TRBJ1-5; 11 bases are shared with TRBD1. With V trimmed by 5 bases and J by 4 bases, 16 bases remained unmatched. Germline V gene data show CDR1 as MNHEY and CDR2 as SMNVEV (reference sequence). This CDR3 contains 19 residues. Written as DNA, the CDR3 is TGTGCCAGCAGTCCCCAACGGACAGGGGGCTCCATGTTTAATCAGCCCCAGCATTTT. Amino acids: CASSPQRTGGSMFNQPQHF.

The CDR3 sequence is CASSQVGGNYGYTF. The DNA of the CDR3 is TGCGCCAGCAGCCAAGTCGGAGGGAACTATGGCTACACCTTC. The chain employs TRBV4-1 and TRBJ1-2; no clear D gene. The CDR3 contains 14 residues. The germline CDR1 and CDR2 sequences are MGHRA and YSYEKL. V shed 1 base and J shed 2 bases, with 8 bases lying between them.

The rearrangement uses TRBV9 and TRBJ1-2; TRBD1 aligns across 8 bases. Per germline, CDR1 SGDLS and CDR2 YYNGEE. The CDR3 covers 14 residues. Trimming cost V 3 bases and J 4 bases; bases outside gene matches: 5. The CDR3 nucleotides read TGTGCCAGCAGCGCGACTCAGGGGGCCTATGGCTACACCTTC. It is translated as CASSATQGAYGYTF.

The chain combines TRBV7-2 with TRBJ2-5; D possibly corresponds to TRBD2 (6 bases). The CDR3 has 14 amino acids. The V gene's germline CDR1 is SGHTA and CDR2 FQGNSA. The V end lost 3 bases, the J end lost 5 bases, and 13 bases lay between the germline ends. CDR3 sequence (DNA): TGTGCCAGCAGCTTTTCGGGACTGGGGGAGACCCAGTACTTC. Encoded protein: CASSFSGLGETQYF.

The chain couples TRBV10-3 to TRBJ1-2; 9 bases are shared with TRBD1. CDR1 and CDR2 from the germline V gene are ENHRY and SYGVKD. This CDR3 is built from 13 residues. J gave up 3 bases and V 4 bases, and 0 bases lay outside the gene matches. The CDR3 reads CAISGTGDYGYTF. CDR3 coding DNA: TGTGCCATCAGTGGGACAGGGGACTATGGCTACACCTTC.

The chain is built from TRBV11-2 and TRBJ1-2; D call uncertain. The CDR3 loop spans 13 amino acids. Germline values: CDR1 SGHAT, CDR2 FQNNGV. V dropped 4 bases and J dropped 3 bases, with 9 bases sitting between them. CDR3 residues: CASSWPFYYGYTF. The CDR3 DNA follows: TGTGCCAGCAGCTGGCCGTTCTACTATGGCTACACCTTC. Full variable domain (missing parts from reference TRBV11-2 and TRBJ1-2): EAGVAQSPRYKIIEKRQSVAFWCNPISGHATLYWYQQILGQGPKLLIQFQNNGVVDDSQLPKDRFSAERLKGVDSTLKIQPAKLEDSAVYLCASSWPFYYGYTFGSGTRLTVV.

The rearrangement links TRBV30 to TRBJ1-1, with no clear D. The ends were cut back, 1 base at V and 1 base at J, with 13 bases in the middle. The CDR3 spans 15 residues. Germline CDR1 and CDR2: GTSNPN and SVGIG (reference sequence). The CDR3 loop is CAWSADLVKNTEAFF. As DNA, the CDR3 is TGTGCCTGGAGTGCAGATCTTGTTAAGAACACTGAAGCTTTCTTT. Full variable domain (rest looked up from reference TRBV30 and TRBJ1-1): SQTIHQWPATLVQPVGSPLSLECTVEGTSNPNLYWYRQAAGRGLQLLFYSVGIGQISSEVPQNLSASRPQDRQFILSSKKLLLSDSGFYLCAWSADLVKNTEAFFGQGTRLTVV.

The CDR3 protein is CASSRAGGGYGYTF. CDR3 DNA sequence: TGTGCCAGCAGCCGGGCTGGGGGCGGCTATGGCTACACCTTC. The rearrangement joins TRBV27 to TRBJ1-2; a weak D match, TRBD1 (6 bases). CDR3 length equals 14 residues. The V gene lost 6 bases and the J gene lost 4 bases, with 15 bases spanning the gap. Germline-derived CDR1 and CDR2 are MNHEY and SMNVEV (reference sequence).

The chain is built from TRBV6-6 and TRBJ1-2; D is undetermined. Germline V CDR1 and CDR2: MNHNY, SVGAGI (reference sequence). There are 16 residues in the CDR3. The V end was cut by 4 bases, the J end by 1 base, with 16 bases between. CDR3 DNA sequence: TGTGCCAGCAGTTTCCCGGGGTCGAGGATTAACTATGGCTACACCTTC. It yields the protein CASSFPGSRINYGYTF.

This chain uses TRBV11-2 with TRBJ2-2; the D gene is possibly TRBD2 (5 bases). Germline assignment: CDR1 SGHAT and CDR2 FQNNGV. The CDR3 has 12 amino acids. V was pared by 4 bases and J by 6 bases, with 6 bases between. CDR3 protein: CASSSDSGELFF. The DNA for the CDR3 is TGTGCCAGCAGCTCGGACTCCGGGGAGCTGTTTTTT.

The J gene is TRBJ2-5, the V gene TRBV4-2, with 9 nucleotides matching TRBD1. Germline V CDR1 and CDR2: LGHNA, YNFKEQ. The V and J ends lost 5 bases and 5 bases, in that order; junction bases with no gene match: 9. CDR3 length: 15 residues. In DNA, the CDR3 is TGTGCCAGCAGCAAAAGGGACAGGGTTGAGGAGACCCAGTACTTC. It specifies CASSKRDRVEETQYF.

The chain recombines TRBV7-2 with TRBJ2-7; D possibly corresponds to TRBD2 (6 bases). CDR1 is SGHTA, CDR2 FQGNSA, per germline. V lost 3 bases, J lost 3 bases, and 6 bases lay in between. This CDR3 region has 12 residues. Here the CDR3 DNA reads TGTGCCAGCAGCTTTAGCGGCTACGAGCAGTACTTC. Translating gives CASSFSGYEQYF.

CDR3 nucleotides: TGCGCCAGCAGCCAAGAAACGAGCTGGGCCTTGACCGGGGAGCTGTTTTTT. Protein product: CASSQETSWALTGELFF. This sequence joins TRBV4-1 and TRBJ2-2, with D hard to call. CDR3 size: 17 residues. The V end was cut by 0 bases, the J end by 5 bases, with 16 bases between. Looked up from germline, CDR1 is MGHRA and CDR2 is YSYEKL.

This clone was detected only once. The chain has TRBV9 and TRBJ1-1; D remains unclear. The CDR3 consists of 12 residues. V was pared by 3 bases and J by 3 bases, with 6 bases between. In germline, CDR1 is SGDLS, CDR2 YYNGEE. DNA for the CDR3: TGTGCCAGCAGCGCTATGGACACTGAAGCTTTCTTT. Residues: CASSAMDTEAFF.